This T cell receptor beta chain was retrieved from a study of T cells after yellow fever vaccination. This clonotype was counted ten times or more. V was pared by 0 bases and J by 6 bases, with 12 bases between. Per germline, CDR1 SGHRS and CDR2 YFSETQ. This CDR3 comprises 14 residues. TCRdb re-called the 5' RACE reads through MiXCR, storing one row per CDR3 protein. The sample lists more than 120,000 distinct CDR3 sequences, approximately 7.7% occurring once. The sequences come from CD4+ T cells sorted from PBMCs, collected 5 days after the yellow fever booster vaccination. The sequence came from a man aged 25-45 years who received the YFV17D yellow fever vaccine. The gene calls are TRBV5-1 and TRBJ1-1, with D perhaps matching TRBD1 (5 bases). CDR3 nucleotides: TGCGCCAGCAGCTTGGAGGAGGGGATGGCTGAAGCTTTCTTT. Encoded protein: CASSLEEGMAEAFF.